The rows below give T cell receptor beta chains drawn from one sample of a study of CD8+CD57+ T cells in acquired aplastic anemia. TCRdb reprocessed the reads via MiXCR and lists one record per CDR3 protein. The data contain a few hundred thousand distinct CDR3 sequences, about 70% of them singletons. The sequenced sample was sorted CD4+, CD8+, or CD8+CD57+ T cells (not recorded which) from PBMCs. The receptors originated from a human donor in good health, serving as a control. The CDR3 runs from the conserved cysteine through the conserved F or W. A D gene is named only where the DNA matches it firmly. Only part of the rows carry a size: once, few, many, or a class if the clone is expanded.

>TRBJ1-2|13|TRBD1|.|TRBV29-1
TGCAGCACCTCGCGGACAGGGGCTGGTAGCTACATTTTC
CSTSRTGAGSYIF
>TRBJ2-5|16|TRBD2|.|TRBV7-2
TGTGCCAGCAGCGCGGGACTAGCGAAGACCCAGTGCTTCCAGTACTTC
CASSAGLAKTQCFQYF
>TRBJ1-2|14|.|.|TRBV2
TGTGCCAGCAGAATGAGCAGACTGGACTATGGCTACACCTTC
CASRMSRLDYGYTF
>TRBJ1-2|12|.|.|TRBV7-3
TGTGCCAGCAACCTACGAGCGTATGGCTACACCTTC
CASNLRAYGYTF
>TRBJ2-1|14|.|.|TRBV29-1
TGCAGCGTTGAAGGGACAGAGGCTAACAATGAGCAGTTCTTC
CSVEGTEANNEQFF
>TRBJ1-5|15|.|.|TRBV20-1
TGCAGTGCTAGAGATAGGGGGGGTTGCAATCAGCCCCAGCATTTT
CSARDRGGCNQPQHF
>TRBJ1-2|13|.|once|TRBV7-9
TGTGCCAGCAGCTTTTCAGACAGCTCTGGCTACACCTTC
CASSFSDSSGYTF
>TRBJ1-1|16|TRBD1|many|TRBV12-3/TRBV12-4
TGTGCCAGCAGGACCGGGACAGGGGACTTGAACACTGAAGCTTTCTTT
CASRTGTGDLNTEAFF
>TRBJ1-4|15|.|.|TRBV7-8
TGTGCCAGCAGCCAGCGGACGAGGGCTCGGGAAAAACTGTTTTTT
CASSQRTRAREKLFF
>TRBJ2-1|19|TRBD2|many|TRBV9
TGTGCCAGCAGCGTAGAATCTGGGCGGGGGGCCCACACCTACAATGAGCAGTTCTTC
CASSVESGRGAHTYNEQFF
>TRBJ2-3|16|TRBD2|.|TRBV11-1
TGTGCCAGCAACCCACCCTCCGGGAGGGCTGTTCCCGAGCAGTATTTT
CASNPPSGRAVPEQYF
>TRBJ2-7|14|TRBD1|.|TRBV7-2
TGTGCCAGCAGCCGATCGGGACAGTACTACGAGCAGTACTTC
CASSRSGQYYEQYF
>TRBJ2-3|18|TRBD2|many|TRBV19
TGTGCCAGTAGTATGACAGGGTTGCGGGGGGGGTCTCCAGATACGCAGTATTTT
CASSMTGLRGGSPDTQYF
>TRBJ1-2|17|.|.|TRBV7-3
TGTGCCAGCAGCTTAACTTCGGGGCAGGGGAAGGTTGATGGCTACACCTTC
CASSLTSGQGKVDGYTF
>TRBJ2-1|11|.|.|TRBV20-1
TGCAGTGCTAGTAACATTGCTGAGCAGTTCTTC
CSASNIAEQFF
>TRBJ2-5|12|TRBD1|many|TRBV2
TGTGCCAGCGCAGGGGGCGCAGAGACCCAGTACTTC
CASAGGAETQYF
>TRBJ2-1|13|.|many|TRBV7-2
TGTGCCAGCAGCTTAGTGGACAGTTCCCCGCCGTTCTTC
CASSLVDSSPPFF
>TRBJ2-2|15|.|.|TRBV7-8
TGTGCCAGCAGCTCACGGAGGAGCTCGGGGGAGACCCAGTTTTTT
CASSSRRSSGETQFF
>TRBJ1-6|15|.|many|TRBV7-2
TGTGCCAGCAGCTTAGCGGCACGTAATAATTCACCCCTCCACTTT
CASSLAARNNSPLHF
>TRBJ1-2|14|.|.|TRBV7-2
TGTGCCAGCAGCTTAGTGGCGACGACAGGCCGCTACCCGTTC
CASSLVATTGRYPF
>TRBJ1-5|15|.|.|TRBV9
TGTGCCAGCAGCGAGGGACGGGGGAGGGATCAGCCGCAGCATTTT
CASSEGRGRDQPQHF
>TRBJ2-3|12|.|once|TRBV11-2
TGTGCCAGCAGCTTCGCGGGTGCCACGCAGTATTTT
CASSFAGATQYF
>TRBJ2-7|13|.|many|TRBV7-9
TGTGCCAGCAGCTTAGTGCCCAGACCCGAGCAGTACTTC
CASSLVPRPEQYF
>TRBJ2-3|16|.|once|TRBV5-1
TGCGCCAGCACCTATTCCAGTGGCGGGGGCCTAGATACGCAGTATTTT
CASTYSSGGGLDTQYF
>TRBJ1-2|15|TRBD1|.|TRBV11-1
TGTGCCAGCAGCCCCACCCGGGACAGTGGGTATGGCTACACCTTC
CASSPTRDSGYGYTF
>TRBJ2-2|14|.|.|TRBV9
TGTGCCAGCAGCTTAGTGGGGAACACCGGGGAGCTGTTTTTT
CASSLVGNTGELFF
>TRBJ2-2|14|.|.|TRBV6-6
TGTGCCAGCAGGGAGGGTAAAAACACCGGGGAGCTGTTTTTT
CASREGKNTGELFF
>TRBJ1-2|14|TRBD1|.|TRBV20-1
TGCAGTGCTACCGACAGGGTGCACTTCTATGGCTACACCTTC
CSATDRVHFYGYTF
>TRBJ1-1|13|.|.|TRBV5-1
TGTGCCAGCAGCTTACAGTTGGACTGGGAAGCTTTCTTT
CASSLQLDWEAFF
>TRBJ1-4|14|TRBD1|many|TRBV7-2
TGTGCCAGCAGTTTGGGTCAGGGGGGTGAAAAACTGTTTTTT
CASSLGQGGEKLFF
>TRBJ2-5|17|TRBD1|.|TRBV24-1
TGTGCCACCAGTGACCGGGGACAGCCTTTCCTCCAAGAGACCCAGTACTTC
CATSDRGQPFLQETQYF
>TRBJ1-2|13|.|.|TRBV13
TGTGCCAGCAGCATAGGGACGGCAAATGGCTACACCTTC
CASSIGTANGYTF
>TRBJ1-6|15|.|many|TRBV3-1
TGTGCCAGCAGCCTCGGGGGATCCCGAACCGGGCCCCTCCACTTT
CASSLGGSRTGPLHF
>TRBJ1-2|15|.|.|TRBV7-2
TGTGCCAGCAGCCCAACAGGGACCGCTAGCGATGGGTACACCTTC
CASSPTGTASDGYTF
>TRBJ2-5|13|.|many|TRBV7-2
TGTGCCAGCAGCTCTAAGGTACAAGAGACCCAGTACTTC
CASSSKVQETQYF
>TRBJ2-7|15|TRBD2|.|TRBV15
TGTGCCACCAGCAGAGGTCGGGGGGATACCTACGAGCAGTACTTC
CATSRGRGDTYEQYF
>TRBJ1-6|19|.|.|TRBV12-3/TRBV12-4
TGTGCCAGCAGTTTAGGCTTGGCAGCCTCCTTCTCCTATAATTCACCCCTCCACTTT
CASSLGLAASFSYNSPLHF
>TRBJ1-2|17|TRBD1|.|TRBV15
TGTGCCACCAGCAGAGGGGGGATCGACAGGGCTGGCTATGGCTACACCTTC
CATSRGGIDRAGYGYTF
>TRBJ2-5|13|.|few|TRBV2
TGTGCCAGCATGTCAGGCCCCCAAGGGACCCAGTACTTC
CASMSGPQGTQYF
>TRBJ2-7|16|.|.|TRBV6-5
TGCGCCAGCCGGTTGGGGGGGACAGGCCTCTCCTACGAGCAGTACTTC
CASRLGGTGLSYEQYF
>TRBJ2-7|13|.|.|TRBV7-6
TGTGCCAGCAGCGGAGACGGACCGAACACTGAAGCTTTC
CASSGDGPNTEAF
>TRBJ1-3|15|.|many|TRBV5-1
TGCGCCAGCAGCTTGGCGGGGGGCACTGGAAACACCATATATTTT
CASSLAGGTGNTIYF
>TRBJ1-6|15|.|.|TRBV2
TGTGCCAGCAGCGTGACTAGCGGGGACCCCTACGAGCAGTACTTT
CASSVTSGDPYEQYF
>TRBJ2-2|15|.|.|TRBV7-3
TGTGCCAGCAGTCGTGGGCCAGGGAACACCGGGGAGCTGTTTTTT
CASSRGPGNTGELFF
>TRBJ2-5|16|TRBD2|once|TRBV10-3
TGTGCCATCAGTGACGCGATGAGCGGGGGCGGGGAGACCCAGTACTTC
CAISDAMSGGGETQYF
>TRBJ2-5|14|TRBD1|.|TRBV10-3
TGTGCCATCAGTGCCGGGACAGACCAAGAGACCCAGTACTTC
CAISAGTDQETQYF
>TRBJ1-3|14|.|many|TRBV7-2
TGTGCCAGCAGCCCTGGTTTGGCTGGAAACACCATATATTTT
CASSPGLAGNTIYF
>TRBJ1-1|11|.|many|TRBV20-1
TGCAGTGCAGCGGGTACCTTTGAAGCTTTCTTT
CSAAGTFEAFF
>TRBJ1-5|14|.|once|TRBV11-2
TGTGCCAGCAGCTTCACCCCGGACCGCCAGCCCCAGCATTTT
CASSFTPDRQPQHF
>TRBJ2-5|16|.|.|TRBV7-8
TGTGCCAGCAGACCTAGTTCCCGGGAATCGAAGAGAACCCAGTACTTC
CASRPSSRESKRTQYF
>TRBJ1-6|14|.|.|TRBV9
.
CASSVAGGIGQETF
>TRBJ2-5|12|.|.|TRBV20-1
TGCAGTGCTAGAGAGGGGACTCGGCCCCAGTACTTC
CSAREGTRPQYF
>TRBJ1-1|11|.|.|TRBV20-1
TGCAGTGCTACAGTCCAAGACACTGAAGTCTTT
CSATVQDTEVF
>TRBJ2-5|12|TRBD1|.|TRBV5-1
TGCGCCAGCAGCCTAGGACAGGGCAATCAGTACTTC
CASSLGQGNQYF
>TRBJ2-2|14|.|many|TRBV7-9
TGTGCCAGCAGCAAAGGGACCGCCGCCGGGGAGCTGTTTTTT
CASSKGTAAGELFF